This T cell receptor beta chain was captured by sequencing in a study of type 1 regulatory T cells. TCRdb fed the reads into MiXCR, producing one record per CDR3 protein. The sample has more than 20,000 distinct CDR3 sequences; about two thirds are singletons. T-allo10 cells from the graft donor were described as anergic, host-alloantigen-specific, and alloantigen-specific suppressors. Regarding this clonotype: Its cognate antigen is unknown.

From germline, CDR1 is SGHKS and CDR2 YYEKEE (reference sequence). CDR3 length: 15 residues. Trimming pared 0 bases from V and 2 bases from J, leaving 10 bases between. The sequencing input was cultured T cells, either the whole culture or a sorted T cell fraction (not recorded which). This sample's subset: Tr1-enriched cell product generated in vitro against host alloantigens. The gene calls are TRBV5-5 and TRBJ2-3; no reliable D call. The sequence derives from a human donor in good health. In DNA form, the CDR3 reads TGTGCCAGCAGCTTGGGGGGAAGGTCCACAGATACGCAGTATTTT. This gives the protein CASSLGGRSTDTQYF.